This T cell receptor beta chain appears in the sequencing data of a study of CD8 T cells in Susac syndrome. The authors reverse transcribed about 0.45 to 1 ug RNA with random hexamers. Amplification of TCR beta CDR3 by immunoSEQ multiplex PCR spanned 54 Vbeta and 13 Jbeta. TCRdb called the immunoSEQ multiplex PCR reads again in MiXCR, with one record for every CDR3 protein. Among roughly 150,000 distinct CDR3 sequences, almost 96% were seen once, and the ten largest hold 0.065% to 0.095%. The CDR3 is 13 amino acids. The germline gives CDR1 SGHTA, CDR2 FQGTGA. V was clipped by 4 bases and J by 2 bases, with 7 bases between them.

The rearrangement links TRBV7-3 to TRBJ2-3, with D unclear. Sequenced material: CD4+ T cells from PBMCs. The sequence derives from a human donor with Susac syndrome. The CDR3 coding sequence is TGTGCCAGCAGCTCCGATTTCACAGATACGCAGTATTTT. Its protein is CASSSDFTDTQYF.